One sample yielded the 32 T cell receptor beta chains listed below, sequenced in a study of CD8 T cells in ankylosing spondylitis. TCRdb re-called the 5' RACE reads with MiXCR, one entry per CDR3 protein. Counted here are about 400,000 distinct CDR3 sequences, approximately 20% occurring once; the ten biggest clones make up less than 20%. The antigens these receptors bind are not known. Study conclusions and caveats: Eight or nine highly homologous variants made up a TCR beta motif that seemed to typify ankylosing spondylitis blood.

Specimen: blood, either unsorted or a sorted T cell fraction (not recorded which). All receptors derive from a male donor with ankylosing spondylitis.

This chain connects TRBV4-3 to TRBJ2-3, with 7 positions matching TRBD2. From germline, CDR1 is LGHNA and CDR2 YSLEER. J was trimmed by 4 bases and V by 5 bases; bases with no gene match: 12. The CDR3 is made up of 16 amino acids. CDR3 region: CASSTHRASGPDTQYF. The CDR3 DNA reads TGCGCCAGCAGCACCCACCGGGCTAGCGGACCAGATACGCAGTATTTT.

The chain links TRBV20-1 to TRBJ2-7; 9 positions agree with TRBD2. The CDR3 covers 13 residues. Losses at the gene ends were 7 bases for V and 3 bases for J; bases not matched to a gene: 7. CDR1 and CDR2 from the germline V gene are DFQATT and SNEGSKA (reference sequence). DNA for the CDR3: TGCAGTGGGACGGGACTAGCAGTCTACGAGCAGTACTTC. Translation gives CSGTGLAVYEQYF.

CDR3 protein: CSAQQGALHGNTIYF. The DNA for the CDR3 is TGCAGTGCTCAGCAGGGGGCATTGCATGGAAACACCATATATTTT. The gene calls are TRBV20-1 and TRBJ1-3; 8 bases fit TRBD1. The length of the CDR3 is 15 residues. V lost 5 bases and J lost 3; bases outside the gene matches: 9. The V gene's germline CDR1 is DFQATT and CDR2 SNEGSKA (reference sequence).

This clonotype was recorded a few times. The chain is built from TRBV7-9 and TRBJ2-3; 7 bases align to TRBD2. From germline, CDR1 is SEHNR and CDR2 FQNEAQ (reference sequence). V lost 5 bases to trimming and J lost 3 bases; unmatched junction nucleotides: 14. The CDR3 runs to 17 residues. CDR3 in amino acids: CASSNRLNSRETDTQYF. As DNA, the CDR3 is TGTGCCAGCAGCAATCGCCTGAACTCGCGGGAGACAGATACGCAGTATTTT.

This clonotype came up a few times. The chain couples TRBV29-1 to TRBJ1-1, with unresolved D. V lost 6 bases, J lost 1 base, and 9 bases lay in between. Germline values: CDR1 SQVTM, CDR2 ANQGSEA. CDR3 length equals 12 residues. The CDR3 is CSVLRGNTEAFF. For the CDR3, the DNA is TGCAGCGTACTCCGGGGGAACACTGAAGCTTTCTTT.

This clonotype has more than one count but fewer than ten. V gene TRBV18 combines with J gene TRBJ2-1; D might be TRBD1 (5 bases). With 0 bases removed from V and 4 bases from J, the gap between germline ends came to 16 bases. This CDR3 spans 17 amino acids. Germline V gene lookup returns CDR1 KGHSH and CDR2 LQKENI. The CDR3 nucleotides read TGTGCCAGCTCACCACCCACAGGAGACGCTAATTACAATGAGCAGTTCTTC. Translating gives CASSPPTGDANYNEQFF.

The CDR3 DNA reads as TGTGCCAGCAGCGACGGGACAGTCCTCTCCTACGAGCAGTACTTC. This codes for CASSDGTVLSYEQYF. The chain joins TRBV28 to TRBJ2-7; the match to TRBD1 covers 7 bases. The CDR3 length is 15 residues. V lost 6 bases to trimming and J lost 0 bases; unmatched junction nucleotides: 8. CDR1 MDHEN and CDR2 SYDVKM come from the germline V gene.

A few counts support this clonotype. The chain employs TRBV7-2 and TRBJ1-3, with D uncertain. The length of the CDR3 is 13 residues. V was shortened by 2 bases and J by 3 bases, with 5 bases between the two germline ends. Germline CDR1 SGHTA, CDR2 FQGNSA. The CDR3 is CASSLLRGNTIYF. The DNA for the CDR3 is TGTGCCAGCAGCTTATTACGTGGAAACACCATATATTTT. Drawing the rest from reference TRBV7-2 and TRBJ1-3, the complete variable domain is GAGVSQSPSNKVTEKGKDVELRCDPISGHTALYWYRQSLGQGLEFLIYFQGNSAPDKSGLPSDRFSAERTGGSVSTLTIQRTQQEDSAVYLCASSLLRGNTIYFGEGSWLTVV.

This clonotype was recorded a few times. The genes are TRBV7-2 and TRBJ2-2, with D hard to call. This CDR3 is 14 amino acids long. The germline CDR1 and CDR2 sequences are SGHTA and FQGNSA. The V end was cut by 5 bases, the J end by 7 bases, with 14 bases between. CDR3 residues: CASSLIPDVGELFF. CDR3 DNA sequence: TGTGCCAGCAGCCTAATCCCCGATGTCGGGGAGCTGTTTTTT.

This clonotype was seen a handful of times. CDR3 loop: CASSSQAGGSDTQYF. DNA for the CDR3: TGTGCCAGCAGCTCCCAAGCGGGAGGCTCAGATACGCAGTATTTT. The chain links TRBV7-2 to TRBJ2-3, with TRBD2 identical over 9 bases. With 4 bases clipped from V and 4 bases from J, the junction kept 6 bases outside the gene matches. The length of the CDR3 is 15 residues. Per the germline V gene, CDR1 is SGHTA and CDR2 is FQGNSA.

CDR3 in DNA: TGTGCCAGCAGTTATCAGTCCGGGACAGGGTCCTTCTACAGGCAGTACTTC. Residues: CASSYQSGTGSFYRQYF. The genes are TRBV6-5 and TRBJ2-7; 9 bases fit TRBD1. CDR3 size: 17 residues. V shed 3 bases and J 9 bases; nucleotides not matched to a gene: 18. The V gene's germline CDR1 is MNHEY and CDR2 SVGAGI.

J is TRBJ2-3 and V is TRBV10-3, with a possible D match to TRBD1 (6 bases). The V gene's germline CDR1 is ENHRY and CDR2 SYGVKD. Trimming took off 2 bases at V and 2 bases at J, with 11 bases between the two ends. The CDR3 length is 15 residues. CDR3 loop: CAISEEGDITDTQYF. The DNA of the CDR3 is TGTGCCATCAGTGAGGAGGGGGACATCACAGATACGCAGTATTTT.

This clonotype was recorded many times. V and J are TRBV12-3 or TRBV12-4 and TRBJ2-7, with D perhaps TRBD1 (5 bases). The CDR3 sequence is 13 residues long. Trimming took 7 bases from V and 2 from J, leaving 12 bases between them. The CDR3 sequence: CASNTGHTYEQYF. The CDR3 coding sequence is TGTGCCAGCAATACCGGACACACCTACGAGCAGTACTTC.

The CDR3 coding sequence is TGTGCCAGTAGTATACCAGGGGCCCCCTACGAGCAGTACTTC. Protein product: CASSIPGAPYEQYF. The chain joins TRBV19 to TRBJ2-7; D is perhaps TRBD1 (6 bases). The CDR3 is 14 amino acids. V lost 2 bases and J 2 bases, leaving 10 bases between the germline ends. Germline-derived CDR1 and CDR2 are LNHDA and SQIVND (reference sequence). Variable domain in full (rest from reference TRBV19 and TRBJ2-7): DGGITQSPKYLFRKEGQNVTLSCEQNLNHDAMYWYRQDPGQGLRLIYYSQIVNDFQKGDIAEGYSVSREKKESFPLTVTSAQKNPTAFYLCASSIPGAPYEQYFGPGTRLTVT.

This clonotype was picked up a small number of times. The V call is TRBV10-3, the J call TRBJ1-1; TRBD1 might be the D (6 bases). Germline-derived CDR1 and CDR2 are ENHRY and SYGVKD. Trimming stripped 7 bases from V and 5 bases from J, with 14 bases between. The CDR3 is made up of 13 amino acids. The CDR3 DNA is TGTGCCATCACCCCGGACAGACGAACTGAAGCTTTCTTT. Protein product: CAITPDRRTEAFF.

In its sample, this clonotype was seen once. The chain carries TRBV28 and TRBJ1-2, with 8 bases identical to TRBD1. V was pared by 6 bases and J by 4 bases, with 7 bases of the junction left unmatched. The germline CDR1 and CDR2 sequences are MDHEN and SYDVKM. This CDR3 has 14 amino acids. The CDR3 spells CASRLQGQAYGYTF. CDR3 coding DNA: TGTGCCAGCAGGCTCCAGGGACAGGCCTATGGCTACACCTTC.

This clonotype was seen a few times. The rearrangement joins TRBV20-1 to TRBJ1-2; D gene ambiguous. The germline V and J ends were trimmed by 3 bases and 4 bases, with 18 bases remaining between them. This CDR3 comprises 15 residues. Germline assignment: CDR1 DFQATT and CDR2 SNEGSKA (reference sequence). As DNA, the CDR3 is TGCAGTGCTAGTTCCCGAGCCTGGGGTCCCTATGGCTACACCTTC. Its protein is CSASSRAWGPYGYTF.

The J gene is TRBJ1-1, the V gene TRBV6-2 or TRBV6-3, with TRBD1 matching over 7 bases. J was trimmed by 1 base and V by 6 bases; bases with no gene match: 5. This CDR3 region has 14 residues. Germline V lookup: CDR1 MNHEY, CDR2 SVGEGT. CDR3 protein: CASRGQRENTEAFF. The CDR3 region has the DNA TGTGCCAGCAGGGGACAGCGAGAGAACACTGAAGCTTTCTTT.

This clonotype was picked up a small number of times. V and J are TRBV20-1 and TRBJ2-1; the match to TRBD2 covers 16 bases. This CDR3 spans 17 amino acids. The germline CDR1 and CDR2 sequences are DFQATT and SNEGSKA (reference sequence). Losses at the gene ends were 5 bases for V and 9 bases for J; bases not matched to a gene: 13. CDR3 protein: CSAGRPPGTSGRGEQFF. The CDR3 DNA is TGCAGTGCTGGTCGCCCTCCTGGGACTAGCGGGAGGGGTGAGCAGTTCTTC.

This clonotype showed up just a few times. As DNA, the CDR3 is TGTGCCAGCAGCTGGGGGGAAGGTCAGCCCCAGCATTTT. It codes for CASSWGEGQPQHF. This chain links TRBV5-6 with TRBJ1-5; D possibly corresponds to TRBD1 (5 bases). CDR3 length: 13 amino acids. V was trimmed by 3 bases and J by 6 bases, leaving 10 bases between them. Germline-derived CDR1 and CDR2 are SGHDT and YYEEEE.

This clonotype was counted many times. The chain carries TRBV4-3 and TRBJ2-1; 14 bases map to TRBD2. Germline-derived CDR1 and CDR2 are LGHNA and YSLEER. The V gene end was trimmed by 3 bases and the J gene end by 5 bases; junction bases not matched to a gene: 0. There are 15 residues in the CDR3. CDR3 DNA sequence: TGCGCCAGCAGCCAGGGACTAGCGGGAGACAATGAGCAGTTCTTC. Amino acids: CASSQGLAGDNEQFF.

A word on this clonotype: Just one base apart from a much larger clone, this may be a read error. This chain links TRBV28 with TRBJ2-7; D may be TRBD1 (5 bases). Germline assignment: CDR1 MDHEN and CDR2 SYDVKM. Trimming removed 6 bases at V and 2 bases at J, with 8 bases between. The CDR3 has 12 residues. The CDR3: CASRGAPYEQYF. The CDR3 DNA is TGTGCCAGCAGAGGGGCACCCTACGAGCAGTACTTC.

This clonotype has more than one count but fewer than ten. The chain has TRBV2 and TRBJ1-3, with unresolved D. The CDR3 consists of 16 residues. Trimming left V 2 bases short and J 2 bases short, with 13 bases between. Looked up from germline, CDR1 is SNHLY and CDR2 is FYNNEI. For the CDR3, the DNA is TGTGCCAGCAGTGAACTAAAGGGTCTTGCTGGAAACACCATATATTTT. Residues: CASSELKGLAGNTIYF.

This clonotype was seen a handful of times. The chain combines TRBV7-6 with TRBJ2-1, with a weak D call TRBD1 (5 bases). From germline, CDR1 is SGHVS and CDR2 FNYEAQ. V was pared by 5 bases and J by 7 bases, with 12 bases between. The CDR3 runs to 13 residues. Written as DNA, the CDR3 is TGTGCCAGCAGCCCCCCAGGGCGGAATGAGCAGTTCTTC. As protein: CASSPPGRNEQFF.

The CDR3 DNA reads TGTGCCAGCAGTTTCTGGGGTCAGACTGAAGCTTTCTTT. It encodes CASSFWGQTEAFF. This chain uses TRBV12-3 or TRBV12-4 with TRBJ1-1; unclear D gene. Trimming took off 3 bases at V and 5 bases at J, with 10 bases between the two ends. This CDR3 has 13 amino acids.

This chain links TRBV6-2 or TRBV6-3 with TRBJ2-2; D is uncertain. Germline values: CDR1 MNHEY, CDR2 SVGEGT. The CDR3 runs 12 residues. Trimming removed 6 bases from V and 3 bases from J, with 5 bases in between. The CDR3 here is CASSADTGELFF. The DNA for the CDR3 is TGTGCCAGCAGCGCAGACACCGGGGAGCTGTTTTTT.

This clonotype was counted only a few times. The chain has TRBV4-1 and TRBJ2-7; 7 nucleotides agree with TRBD2. The CDR3 is made up of 16 amino acids. Germline V gene lookup returns CDR1 MGHRA and CDR2 YSYEKL. V lost 0 bases, J lost 6 bases, and 11 bases stayed unmatched. The CDR3 reads CASSQDYGLVSTEQYF. The CDR3 nucleotides read TGCGCCAGCAGCCAAGATTACGGACTAGTCTCTACCGAGCAGTACTTC.

This clonotype was detected only a few times. The J gene is TRBJ2-1, the V gene TRBV4-1, with D possibly being TRBD1 (5 bases). The CDR3 runs to 12 residues. The V end lost 0 bases, the J end lost 16 bases, and 13 bases lay between the germline ends. Germline V gives CDR1 MGHRA, CDR2 YSYEKL. The CDR3 DNA is TGCGCCAGCAGCCAAGATGGGGCCGAGCGCTTCTTC. Encoded protein: CASSQDGAERFF.

V and J are TRBV12-5 and TRBJ2-4, with 8 positions matching TRBD2. Losses at the gene ends were 3 bases for V and 0 bases for J; bases not matched to a gene: 7. Germline V lookup: CDR1 LGHNT, CDR2 FRNRAP. The CDR3 covers 17 residues. The CDR3 reads CASGLAGEFLAKNIQYF. CDR3 coding DNA: TGTGCTAGTGGTTTAGCGGGAGAGTTCCTAGCCAAAAACATTCAGTACTTC.

This chain joins TRBV7-6 and TRBJ2-3; D is perhaps TRBD2 (6 bases). The V end was cut by 5 bases, the J end by 9 bases, with 24 bases between. The germline gives CDR1 SGHVS, CDR2 FNYEAQ. The CDR3 extends over 16 amino acids. CDR3 DNA sequence: TGTGCCAGCAGCCTATCGCCTAGTGGGCCTGGAGGGACGCAGTATTTT. It encodes CASSLSPSGPGGTQYF.

This sequence joins TRBV7-9 and TRBJ1-1; weak D call: TRBD1 (5 bases). Germline V CDR1 and CDR2: SEHNR, FQNEAQ (reference sequence). CDR3 length equals 16 residues. The V gene lost 1 base and the J gene lost 4 bases, with 16 bases spanning the gap. The CDR3 DNA follows: TGTGCCAGCAGCTTAGGGGTACTCACGGGGGGCACTGAAGCTTTCTTT. This codes for CASSLGVLTGGTEAFF.

V usage is TRBV28 and J usage is TRBJ2-1, with D maybe TRBD1 (5 bases). V lost 5 bases and J 7 bases, leaving 12 bases between the germline ends. From germline, CDR1 is MDHEN and CDR2 SYDVKM. This CDR3 is 13 amino acids long. CDR3 in DNA: TGTGCCAGCAGTCCGTTCAGGGAAAATGAGCAGTTCTTC. Protein product: CASSPFRENEQFF.